Below, 7 T cell receptor beta chains from the same sample are listed, as sequenced in a study of blood T cell repertoires in COVID-19. The table came from immunoSEQ multiplex PCR; TCRdb's copy has only in-frame clones and leaves some out. In the table there are approximately 200,000 clones, around nine tenths of which are singletons. The source material was peripheral blood. Every receptor here comes from a man aged 25-45 years with acute or convalescent COVID-19.

The chain uses TRBV7-2 and TRBJ1-1, with D possibly TRBD1 on 5 matching bases. The CDR3 loop spans 17 amino acids. V was cut by 8 bases and J by 4 bases, with 26 bases left in between. Looked up from germline, CDR1 is SGHTA and CDR2 is FQGNSA. The CDR3 DNA is TGTGCCAGCGCCCTATCGGGGGGAGGCAGAATCTTCACTGAAGCTTTCTTT. Encoded protein: CASALSGGGRIFTEAFF.

This sequence joins TRBV28 and TRBJ2-6, with TRBD1 identical over 7 bases. Trimming cost V 5 bases and J 3 bases; bases outside gene matches: 4. This CDR3 contains 15 residues. CDR1 and CDR2 from the germline V gene are MDHEN and SYDVKM. The CDR3 coding sequence is TGTGCCAGCAGTCAGAGGGGGCTTGGGGCCAACGTCCTGACTTTC. Translated, it gives CASSQRGLGANVLTF.

The rearrangement links TRBV11-2 to TRBJ1-3, with unresolved D. Trimming pared 6 bases from V and 0 bases from J, leaving 6 bases between. The CDR3 has 13 residues. In germline, CDR1 is SGHAT, CDR2 FQNNGV. As DNA, the CDR3 is TGTGCCAGCAGACCGAGCTCTGGAAACACCATATATTTT. Encoded protein: CASRPSSGNTIYF.

This chain links TRBV28 with TRBJ2-1; 11 nucleotides line up with TRBD2. The ends lost 5 bases at V and 8 bases at J; junction bases unmatched: 11. The CDR3 contains 16 residues. CDR1 is MDHEN, CDR2 SYDVKM, per germline. This CDR3 reads CASSPSTSGSTYEQFF. The CDR3 DNA sequence: TGTGCCAGCAGTCCCTCCACTAGCGGGAGTACCTATGAGCAGTTCTTC.

The gene calls are TRBV29-1 and TRBJ2-3; 7 nucleotides match TRBD2. V was clipped by 7 bases and J by 0 bases; unmatched bases: 1. The germline V gene encodes CDR1 SQVTM and CDR2 ANQGSEA. The CDR3 is 12 residues long. This CDR3 reads CSGGRSTDTQYF. The CDR3 region has the DNA TGCAGCGGCGGGAGAAGCACAGATACGCAGTATTTT.

CDR3: CAGDLRGTGELFF. CDR3 DNA sequence: TGTGCCGGGGATTTGCGGGGGACCGGGGAGCTGTTTTTT. The V gene is TRBV30, the J gene TRBJ2-2, with TRBD2 matching 7 bases. The length of the CDR3 is 13 residues. V shed 8 bases, J shed 5 bases, and the junction held 8 bases outside the gene matches. The germline V gene encodes CDR1 GTSNPN and CDR2 SVGIG (reference sequence). The variable domain in full, with the rest retrieved from reference TRBV30 and TRBJ2-2, is SQTIHQWPATLVQPVGSPLSLECTVEGTSNPNLYWYRQAAGRGLQLLFYSVGIGQISSEVPQNLSASRPQDRQFILSSKKLLLSDSGFYLCAGDLRGTGELFFGEGSRLTVL.

V usage is TRBV27 and J usage is TRBJ1-3; possibly TRBD1 for D (6 bases). Germline loops: CDR1 MNHEY, CDR2 SMNVEV (reference sequence). V shed 8 bases and J shed 3 bases, with 14 bases lying between them. The CDR3 consists of 14 residues. The CDR3 bases are TGTGCCAGCGGAATCGGGGGGCATGGAAACACCATATATTTT. Its protein is CASGIGGHGNTIYF.